The 30 T cell receptor beta chains below were found in one sample sequenced in a study of monozygotic twins with cystic fibrosis. The assay was immunoSEQ multiplex PCR, and TCRdb's table has in-frame clones only and misses some. The sample lists about 29,000 clones; over 80% were seen once. What was sequenced was blood. These receptor sequences come from a girl aged 2 to 9 with cystic fibrosis.

J is TRBJ2-1 and V is TRBV4-2; D remains unclear. This CDR3 spans 15 amino acids. Trimming pared 4 bases from V and 2 bases from J, leaving 12 bases between. Per the germline V gene, CDR1 is LGHNA and CDR2 is YNFKEQ. The CDR3 region has the DNA TGTGCCAGCAGCCCCCTCTTCGGCACCTACAATGAGCAGTTCTTC. Encoded protein: CASSPLFGTYNEQFF.

The rearrangement links TRBV4-1 to TRBJ2-4; D gene ambiguous. The CDR3 spans 15 residues. Trimming stripped 3 bases from V and 0 bases from J, with 9 bases between. The germline V gene encodes CDR1 MGHRA and CDR2 YSYEKL. CDR3 nucleotides: TGCGCCAGCAGCCAGGGCTCGATAGCCAAAAACATTCAGTACTTC. This codes for CASSQGSIAKNIQYF.

The CDR3 nucleotides read TGCAGCGTTGCGGAAGGGGTATTCTCAAGCTACTATGGCTACACCTTC. It codes for CSVAEGVFSSYYGYTF. This chain joins TRBV29-1 and TRBJ1-2; D may be TRBD1 (5 bases). The CDR3 is made up of 16 amino acids. The V end was cut by 4 bases, the J end by 3 bases, with 21 bases between. CDR1 SQVTM and CDR2 ANQGSEA come from the germline V gene. The full variable domain, in which reference TRBV29-1 and TRBJ1-2 provide the parts outside the CDR3, is SAVISQKPSRDICQRGTSLTIQCQVDSQVTMMFWYRQQPGQSLTLIATANQGSEATYESGFVIDKFPISRPNLTFSTLTVSNMSPEDSSIYLCSVAEGVFSSYYGYTFGSGTRLTVV.

J is TRBJ2-2 and V is TRBV30; possible D gene TRBD1, 6 bases. CDR1 and CDR2 from the germline V gene are GTSNPN and SVGIG (reference sequence). The CDR3 consists of 13 residues. The ends were cut back, 1 base at V and 7 bases at J, with 10 bases in the middle. CDR3 residues: CAWSEGVGGELFF. Here the CDR3 DNA reads TGTGCCTGGAGTGAGGGGGTTGGCGGGGAGCTGTTTTTT.

The chain combines TRBV9 with TRBJ1-1; the match to TRBD1 covers 11 bases. The CDR3 has 17 amino acids. The J segment lost 4 bases and the V segment lost 0 bases, leaving 8 bases of the junction unmatched. Germline V CDR1 and CDR2: SGDLS, YYNGEE. CDR3 loop: CASSVEDRGRWGTEAFF. CDR3 nucleotides: TGTGCCAGCAGCGTAGAGGACAGGGGGCGCTGGGGCACTGAAGCTTTCTTT. Drawing the rest from reference TRBV9 and TRBJ1-1, the complete variable domain is DSGVTQTPKHLITATGQRVTLRCSPRSGDLSVYWYQQSLDQGLQFLIQYYNGEERAKGNILERFSAQQFPDLHSELNLSSLELGDSALYFCASSVEDRGRWGTEAFFGQGTRLTVV.

This chain joins TRBV19 and TRBJ1-4; 8 bases agree with TRBD1. The germline CDR1 and CDR2 sequences are LNHDA and SQIVND (reference sequence). The CDR3 covers 13 residues. Germline trimming cut 6 bases from V and 7 bases from J; bases unmatched to any gene: 4. The CDR3 DNA reads as TGTGCCAGTAGCCCGACAGGGGCTGAAAAACTGTTTTTT. As protein: CASSPTGAEKLFF.

The chain joins TRBV28 to TRBJ2-2; TRBD2 is a possible D gene (7 bases). V gave up 8 bases and J gave up 1 base, with 14 bases separating them. This CDR3 is built from 15 residues. The germline V gene encodes CDR1 MDHEN and CDR2 SYDVKM. CDR3 protein: CASRGAEKNTGELFF. CDR3 bases: TGTGCCAGCCGGGGGGCGGAGAAGAACACCGGGGAGCTGTTTTTT.

This clone was seen a few times. The genes are TRBV18 and TRBJ1-1; D ambiguous. This CDR3 contains 13 residues. CDR1 KGHSH and CDR2 LQKENI come from the germline V gene. With 1 base removed from V and 3 bases from J, the gap between germline ends came to 6 bases. For the CDR3, the DNA is TGTGCCAGCTCACCACGGGTGGACACTGAAGCTTTCTTT. Its translation is CASSPRVDTEAFF.

V and J are TRBV2 and TRBJ2-4; D unclear. The CDR3 has 14 amino acids. Germline assignment: CDR1 SNHLY and CDR2 FYNNEI. Trimming removed 0 bases from V and 9 bases from J, with 12 bases in between. The CDR3 nucleotides are TGTGCCAGCAGTGAAGCTTCCGGTTCCAGCATTCAGTACTTC. As protein: CASSEASGSSIQYF.

The chain carries TRBV11-2 and TRBJ1-1; 7 bases match TRBD1. V lost 4 bases, J lost 3 bases, and 5 bases stayed unmatched. Germline V gene lookup returns CDR1 SGHAT and CDR2 FQNNGV. The CDR3 covers 14 residues. The CDR3: CASSSDRVYTEAFF. In DNA form, the CDR3 reads TGTGCCAGCAGCTCCGACAGGGTTTACACTGAAGCTTTCTTT.

The genes are TRBV13 and TRBJ1-1, with TRBD1 matching 9 bases. The germline V gene encodes CDR1 PRHDT and CDR2 FYEKMQ (reference sequence). The CDR3 is 13 residues long. The V and J ends lost 6 bases and 5 bases, in that order; junction bases with no gene match: 4. The CDR3 DNA sequence: TGTGCCAGCAGTAAACAGGGGGCGACTGAAGCTTTCTTT. Translating gives CASSKQGATEAFF.

This chain connects TRBV9 to TRBJ1-1; 8 bases are a match to TRBD1. V dropped 3 bases and J dropped 1; count of bases not matched to a gene: 5. Germline V gives CDR1 SGDLS, CDR2 YYNGEE. The CDR3 totals 15 residues. The CDR3 DNA follows: TGTGCCAGCAGCGCCTCCGACAGGGGGAACACTGAAGCTTTCTTT. Protein: CASSASDRGNTEAFF.

The chain is built from TRBV5-1 and TRBJ2-3, with no clear D. The CDR3 length is 16 residues. Trimming left V 0 bases short and J 0 bases short, with 11 bases between. CDR1 and CDR2 (germline): SGHRS, YFSETQ. The CDR3 nucleotides are TGCGCCAGCAGCTTGGATGGGGTCCCTAGCACAGATACGCAGTATTTT. This encodes CASSLDGVPSTDTQYF.

The genes are TRBV28 and TRBJ2-1; 10 bases agree with TRBD2. Germline V gene sequence: CDR1 MDHEN, CDR2 SYDVKM. Losses at the gene ends were 5 bases for V and 2 bases for J; bases not matched to a gene: 6. The CDR3 has 16 residues. The CDR3 nucleotides read TGTGCCAGCAGTGGCATACTAGCGGGACCCTACAATGAGCAGTTCTTC. It encodes CASSGILAGPYNEQFF.

The chain recombines TRBV7-2 with TRBJ1-4; the D is unclear. V shed 6 bases and J shed 4 bases, with 9 bases lying between them. CDR1 SGHTA and CDR2 FQGNSA come from the germline V gene. This CDR3 has 13 amino acids. CDR3 DNA: TGTGCCAGCAGTCCTCGGCTTAATGAAAAACTGTTTTTT. Translating gives CASSPRLNEKLFF.

This chain connects TRBV28 to TRBJ2-3, with TRBD2 identical over 11 bases. The CDR3 is 16 amino acids. CDR1 MDHEN and CDR2 SYDVKM come from the germline V gene. The ends lost 2 bases at V and 1 base at J; junction bases unmatched: 2. CDR3 coding DNA: TGTGCCAGCAGTTTAGCGGGACTAGCGGGCACAGATACGCAGTATTTT. This sequence encodes CASSLAGLAGTDTQYF.

DNA for the CDR3: TGCAGCGTTGTAATTTGGGGTGAAGCTTTCTTT. Encoded protein: CSVVIWGEAFF. V and J are TRBV29-1 and TRBJ1-1, with D uncertain. Germline V gene lookup returns CDR1 SQVTM and CDR2 ANQGSEA. This CDR3 spans 11 amino acids. The ends were cut back, 4 bases at V and 7 bases at J, with 10 bases in the middle.

The chain joins TRBV5-6 to TRBJ2-2, with D possibly matching TRBD1 (6 bases). This CDR3 comprises 15 residues. V was clipped by 5 bases and J by 3 bases, with 14 bases between them. The V gene's germline CDR1 is SGHDT and CDR2 YYEEEE. CDR3 nucleotides: TGTGCCAGCAGTCGACAGGAGTTGGACACCGGGGAGCTGTTTTTT. Amino acids: CASSRQELDTGELFF.

The V and J genes are TRBV2 and TRBJ1-2; D remains unclear. Trimming removed 8 bases from V and 1 base from J, with 29 bases in between. The V gene's germline CDR1 is SNHLY and CDR2 FYNNEI. The CDR3 runs to 19 residues. For the CDR3, the DNA is TGTGCCAGCTCACTGGGAACAGCTTTTTCCTTTTTCCTTAACTATGGCTACACCTTC. It encodes CASSLGTAFSFFLNYGYTF.

This clone was seen just once. This chain links TRBV9 with TRBJ2-2; 13 bases fit TRBD2. V was pared by 0 bases and J by 7 bases, with 9 bases of the junction left unmatched. The germline gives CDR1 SGDLS, CDR2 YYNGEE. The CDR3 is 18 amino acids. For the CDR3, the DNA is TGTGCCAGCAGCGTAGATGGACTAGCGGGAGATCGGGTCGGGGAGCTGTTTTTT. Translating it yields CASSVDGLAGDRVGELFF.

The chain carries TRBV5-6 and TRBJ2-5; D possibly uses TRBD1 or TRBD2 (5 bases each). Per the germline V gene, CDR1 is SGHDT and CDR2 is YYEEEE. This CDR3 has 14 residues. Trimming pared 1 base from V and 1 base from J, leaving 8 bases between. The CDR3 region has the DNA TGTGCCAGCAGCTTGTATGGGGGCCAAGAGACCCAGTACTTC. Translating gives CASSLYGGQETQYF.

The chain is built from TRBV18 and TRBJ1-1; weak D call: TRBD1 (6 bases). Per the germline V gene, CDR1 is KGHSH and CDR2 is LQKENI. Trimming shortened V by 1 base and J by 4 bases, and 10 bases separated the two germline ends. This CDR3 contains 14 residues. CDR3 residues: CASSPLRGATEAFF. CDR3 coding DNA: TGTGCCAGCTCACCACTGAGGGGGGCCACTGAAGCTTTCTTT.

The rearrangement joins TRBV28 to TRBJ1-1, with TRBD1 matching 7 bases. Germline trimming cut 6 bases from V and 1 base from J; bases unmatched to any gene: 2. The CDR3 has 13 residues. Germline assignment: CDR1 MDHEN and CDR2 SYDVKM. The DNA for the CDR3 is TGTGCCAGCAGACGGACAGGGAACACTGAAGCTTTCTTT. It translates to CASRRTGNTEAFF.

The chain employs TRBV30 and TRBJ2-5; TRBD2 might be the D (6 bases). CDR1 is GTSNPN and CDR2 is SVGIG in the germline V gene (reference sequence). CDR3 length: 13 residues. V lost 1 base and J lost 2, with 8 bases in between. The CDR3 here is CAWSGLAQETQYF. CDR3 sequence (DNA): TGTGCCTGGAGTGGGCTAGCGCAAGAGACCCAGTACTTC.

The chain joins TRBV15 to TRBJ2-2, with 7 bases lining up with TRBD2. The CDR3 has 15 amino acids. CDR1 and CDR2 (germline): LNHNV, YYDKDF (reference sequence). Trimming at V came to 2 bases and at J to 5 bases, leaving 5 bases not matched to a gene. The CDR3 sequence is CATSRFGGGTGELFF. DNA for the CDR3: TGTGCCACCAGCAGATTTGGGGGAGGGACCGGGGAGCTGTTTTTT.

This sequence joins TRBV2 and TRBJ2-1; 9 nucleotides agree with TRBD1. Per the germline V gene, CDR1 is SNHLY and CDR2 is FYNNEI. The CDR3 is 14 residues long. V trimming: 7 bases; J trimming: 5 bases; junction bases outside the gene matches: 6. The CDR3 coding sequence is TGTGCCAGCATGTGGGGACAGGGACACAATGAGCAGTTCTTC. Translated, it gives CASMWGQGHNEQFF. Full variable domain (outside the CDR3, taken from reference TRBV2 and TRBJ2-1): EPEVTQTPSHQVTQMGQEVILRCVPISNHLYFYWYRQILGQKVEFLVSFYNNEISEKSEIFDDQFSVERPDGSNFTLKIRSTKLEDSAMYFCASMWGQGHNEQFFGPGTRLTVL.

The V gene is TRBV15, the J gene TRBJ1-3; possibly TRBD1 for D (5 bases). The CDR3 has 15 amino acids. Germline V CDR1 and CDR2: LNHNV, YYDKDF (reference sequence). V dropped 4 bases and J dropped 4 bases, with 14 bases sitting between them. CDR3 nucleotide sequence: TGTGCCACCAGCAACGGGGGGTCGGGAGGAAACACCATATATTTT. This gives the protein CATSNGGSGGNTIYF.

The rearrangement links TRBV6-1 to TRBJ1-1; a weak D match, TRBD1 (6 bases). There are 13 residues in the CDR3. The V gene's germline CDR1 is MNHNS and CDR2 SASEGT. The V gene lost 7 bases and the J gene lost 10 bases, with 19 bases spanning the gap. The CDR3, as DNA: TGTGCCAGCACCCACACCATGGGGGCCATAGCTTTCTTT. It is translated as CASTHTMGAIAFF.

The chain carries TRBV5-4 and TRBJ2-5; D might be TRBD1 or TRBD2, each matching 7 bases. The CDR3 covers 14 residues. Trimming stripped 6 bases from V and 0 bases from J, with 12 bases between. The germline gives CDR1 SGHNT, CDR2 YYREEE (reference sequence). CDR3 sequence reads: CASTRGGYQETQYF. CDR3 coding DNA: TGTGCCAGCACCAGGGGGGGGTACCAAGAGACCCAGTACTTC.

The genes are TRBV5-1 and TRBJ2-1; no clear D. There are 14 residues in the CDR3. In germline, CDR1 is SGHRS, CDR2 YFSETQ. Trimming left V 0 bases short and J 7 bases short, with 11 bases between. CDR3 in amino acids: CASSLETWWNEQFF. CDR3 coding DNA: TGCGCCAGCAGCTTGGAGACTTGGTGGAATGAGCAGTTCTTC.